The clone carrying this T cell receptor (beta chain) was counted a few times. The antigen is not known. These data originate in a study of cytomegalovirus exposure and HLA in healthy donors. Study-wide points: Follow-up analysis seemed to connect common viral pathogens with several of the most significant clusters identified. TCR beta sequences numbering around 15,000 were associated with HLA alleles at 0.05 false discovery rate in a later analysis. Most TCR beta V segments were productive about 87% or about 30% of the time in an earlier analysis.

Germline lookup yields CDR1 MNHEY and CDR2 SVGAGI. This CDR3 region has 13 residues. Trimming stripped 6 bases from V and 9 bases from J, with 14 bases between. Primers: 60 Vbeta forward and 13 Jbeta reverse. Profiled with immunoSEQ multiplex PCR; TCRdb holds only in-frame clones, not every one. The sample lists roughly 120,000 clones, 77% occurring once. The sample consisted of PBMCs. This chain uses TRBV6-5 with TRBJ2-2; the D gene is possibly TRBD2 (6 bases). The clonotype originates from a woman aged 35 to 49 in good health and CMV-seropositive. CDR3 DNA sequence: TGTGCCAGCAGCAGTGGCGGGGACCGGGAGCTGTTTTTT. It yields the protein CASSSGGDRELFF.